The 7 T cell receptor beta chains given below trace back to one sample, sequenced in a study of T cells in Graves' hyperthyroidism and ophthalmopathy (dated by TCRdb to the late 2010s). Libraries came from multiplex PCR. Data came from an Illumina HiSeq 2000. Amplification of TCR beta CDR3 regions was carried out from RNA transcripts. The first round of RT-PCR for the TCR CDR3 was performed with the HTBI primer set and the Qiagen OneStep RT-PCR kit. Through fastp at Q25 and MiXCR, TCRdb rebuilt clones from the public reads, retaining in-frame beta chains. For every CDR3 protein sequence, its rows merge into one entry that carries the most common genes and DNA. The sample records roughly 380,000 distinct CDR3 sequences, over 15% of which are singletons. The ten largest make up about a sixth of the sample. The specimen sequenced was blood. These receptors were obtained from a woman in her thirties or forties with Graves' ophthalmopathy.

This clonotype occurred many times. The CDR3 reads CASSRDGSGNTIYF. The CDR3 bases are TGTGCCAGCAGCCGGGACGGCTCTGGAAACACCATATATTTT. This chain links TRBV7-2 with TRBJ1-3; D is perhaps TRBD1 (5 bases). The CDR3 runs to 14 residues. The germline CDR1 and CDR2 sequences are SGHTA and FQGNSA. V lost 5 bases, J lost 0 bases, and 8 bases lay in between.

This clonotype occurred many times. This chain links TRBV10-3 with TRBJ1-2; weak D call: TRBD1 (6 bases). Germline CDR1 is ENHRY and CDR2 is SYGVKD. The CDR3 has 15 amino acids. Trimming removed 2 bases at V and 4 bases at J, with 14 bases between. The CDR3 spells CAISEDGGRIYGYTF. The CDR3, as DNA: TGTGCCATCAGTGAGGATGGGGGGCGGATCTATGGCTACACCTTC.

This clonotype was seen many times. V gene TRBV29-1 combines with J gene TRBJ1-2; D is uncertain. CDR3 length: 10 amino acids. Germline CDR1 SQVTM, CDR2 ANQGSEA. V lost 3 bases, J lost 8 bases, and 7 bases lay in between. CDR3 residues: CSVEGRGYTF. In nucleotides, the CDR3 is TGCAGCGTTGAGGGGAGAGGCTACACCTTC.

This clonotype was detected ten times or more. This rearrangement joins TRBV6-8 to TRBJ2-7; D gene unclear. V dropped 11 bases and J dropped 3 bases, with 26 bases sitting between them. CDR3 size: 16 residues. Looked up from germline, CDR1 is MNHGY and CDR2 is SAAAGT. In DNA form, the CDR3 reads TGTGCCGTCAGCCAACCCGGTAGGACCACACACTACGAGCAGTACTTC. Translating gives CAVSQPGRTTHYEQYF.

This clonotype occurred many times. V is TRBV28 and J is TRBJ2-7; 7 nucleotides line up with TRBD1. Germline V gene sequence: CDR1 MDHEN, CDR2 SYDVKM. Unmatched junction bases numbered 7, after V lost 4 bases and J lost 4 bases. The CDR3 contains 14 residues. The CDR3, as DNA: TGTGCCAGCAGTTCGCCAGGGGGAAAGTACGAGCAGTACTTC. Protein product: CASSSPGGKYEQYF.

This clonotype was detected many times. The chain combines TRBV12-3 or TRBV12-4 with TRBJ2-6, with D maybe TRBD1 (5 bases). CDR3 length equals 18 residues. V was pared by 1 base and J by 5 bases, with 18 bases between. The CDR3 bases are TGTGCCAGCAGTTTAGGAGGTTTAAGGGGTAGCTGGGCCAACGTCCTGACTTTC. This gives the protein CASSLGGLRGSWANVLTF.

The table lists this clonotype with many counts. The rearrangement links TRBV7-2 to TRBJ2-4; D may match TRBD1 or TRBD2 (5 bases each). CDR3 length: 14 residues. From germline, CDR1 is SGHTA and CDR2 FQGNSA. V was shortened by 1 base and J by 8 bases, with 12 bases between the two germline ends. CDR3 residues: CASSLGGVLDIQYF. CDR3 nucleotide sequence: TGTGCCAGCAGCTTAGGAGGGGTGTTGGACATTCAGTACTTC.